This T cell receptor beta chain was identified in a study of T cell responses to AZD1222 COVID-19 vaccine. Study-wide background: Pooling covered second doses at about 4 or about 12 weeks. Study-wide points: Samples come after the peak T cell response, not at day 14. Two doses of AZD1222 preceded a rise in Spike-specific TCR breadth and depth.

Here immunoSEQ multiplex PCR was the method, and the copy in TCRdb shows in-frame clones only, minus some. The sample records about 140,000 clones, about nine tenths being singletons. About this clone: The antigen is undetermined.

V lost 3 bases, J lost 0 bases, and 13 bases lay in between. Per the germline V gene, CDR1 is SGHRS and CDR2 is YFSETQ. The CDR3 extends over 15 amino acids. This chain connects TRBV5-1 to TRBJ2-7, with D possibly matching TRBD1 (5 bases). The source material was peripheral blood, sampled on day 0 of AZD1222 vaccination. The sequence was collected from an adult in good health. CDR3 in amino acids: CASSSGTDSSYEQYF. The CDR3 nucleotides read TGCGCCAGCAGCTCCGGAACAGACAGCTCCTACGAGCAGTACTTC.